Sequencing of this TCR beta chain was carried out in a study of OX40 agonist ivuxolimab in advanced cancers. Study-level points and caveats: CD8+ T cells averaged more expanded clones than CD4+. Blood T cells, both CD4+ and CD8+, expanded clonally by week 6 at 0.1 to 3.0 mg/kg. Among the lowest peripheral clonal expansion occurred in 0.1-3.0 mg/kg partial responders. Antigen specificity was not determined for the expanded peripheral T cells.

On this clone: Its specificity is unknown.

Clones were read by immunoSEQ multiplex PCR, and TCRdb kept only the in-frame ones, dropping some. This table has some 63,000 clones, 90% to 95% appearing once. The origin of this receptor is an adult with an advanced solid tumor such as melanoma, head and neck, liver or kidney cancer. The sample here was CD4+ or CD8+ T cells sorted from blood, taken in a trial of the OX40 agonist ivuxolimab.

The DNA for the CDR3 is TGTGCCAGCAGAGATTCCTCAGCAGAGACCCAGTACTTC. The encoded protein is CASRDSSAETQYF. This chain connects TRBV7-9 to TRBJ2-5; D not certain. Germline CDR1 is SEHNR and CDR2 is FQNEAQ (reference sequence). The CDR3 contains 13 residues. V lost 6 bases and J lost 4, with 12 bases in between.